A selection of T cell receptor beta chains follows, all from one sample in a study of blood T cell repertoires in COVID-19. This table comes from immunoSEQ multiplex PCR, and its TCRdb copy is limited to in-frame clones, with some not included. This sample yields about 160,000 clones, of which 85% are seen a single time; about 5.8% belongs to the top ten. Sequencing was carried out using peripheral blood. The receptors were sampled from a woman aged 50 to 60 with COVID-19, enrolled during active disease. The CDR3 runs from the conserved cysteine through the conserved F or W. A D gene is named only where the DNA matches it firmly. Only some rows state a clone size, as once, few, many or a class for expanded clones.

TRBV10-3	TRBJ1-6	NA	14	TRBD1	TGTGCCATCAGTGATCCCAGGGGGAGATCACCCCTCCACTTT	CAISDPRGRSPLHF
TRBV10-3	TRBJ1-5	NA	13	NA	TGTGCCATCAGTGAGAATAGCGATCAGCCCCAGCATTTT	CAISENSDQPQHF
TRBV7-9	TRBJ1-1	NA	17	TRBD1	TGTGCCAGCAGCTTCGGGCAGGGGGGTCCGATGAACACTGAAGCTTTCTTT	CASSFGQGGPMNTEAFF
TRBV5-5	TRBJ1-6	NA	14	TRBD1	TGTGCCAGCAGGAAGGGACAGTCAAATTCACCCCTCCACTTT	CASRKGQSNSPLHF
TRBV28	TRBJ2-2	NA	15	NA	TGTGCCAGCAGTCTAAGGACAGTGGACACCGGGGAGCTGTTTTTT	CASSLRTVDTGELFF
TRBV25-1	TRBJ2-5	NA	15	TRBD1	TGTGCCAGCAGTGAAGGTTGGGACAGGCAAGAGACCCAGTACTTC	CASSEGWDRQETQYF
TRBV7-6	TRBJ1-5	NA	12	NA	TGTGCCAGCAGCTCCTTCGATCAGCCCCAGCATTTT	CASSSFDQPQHF
TRBV6-2/TRBV6-3	TRBJ2-7	NA	16	TRBD1	TGTGCCAGCAGTTACGACCGGGACAGGCCATCCTACGAGCAGTACTTC	CASSYDRDRPSYEQYF
TRBV4-3	TRBJ2-7	NA	15	NA	TGCGCCAGCAGCCAAGATCGGGGGAGCTCTTACGAGCAGTACTTC	CASSQDRGSSYEQYF
TRBV7-9	TRBJ1-2	NA	12	NA	TGTGCCAGCAGCCCCGGACTCTATGGCTACACCTTC	CASSPGLYGYTF
TRBV15	TRBJ2-5	NA	14	NA	TGTGCCACCAGCAGAGTATTTGACCAAGAGACCCAGTACTTC	CATSRVFDQETQYF
TRBV28	TRBJ2-2	NA	17	NA	TGTGCCAGCAGCCTAGAGGGACGGGGGAGCGTCACCGGGGAGCTGTTTTTT	CASSLEGRGSVTGELFF
TRBV12-5	TRBJ1-2	NA	16	TRBD1	TGTGCTAGTGGTTCCAGCGACAGGGTCGGGAACTATGGCTACACCTTC	CASGSSDRVGNYGYTF
TRBV7-2	TRBJ2-7	NA	16	TRBD2	TGTGCCAGCAGCTTAGGTAGACTAGCGTTCGACTACGAGCAGTACTTC	CASSLGRLAFDYEQYF
TRBV29-1	TRBJ1-1	NA	14	NA	TGCAGCGTTTACCGACAGGCAGTGAACACTGAAGCTTTCTTT	CSVYRQAVNTEAFF
TRBV6-2/TRBV6-3	TRBJ1-2	NA	12	NA	TGTGCCAGCAGCAAGGAGGGAACGGGCTACACCTTC	CASSKEGTGYTF
TRBV21-1	TRBJ1-1	NA	16	NA	TGTGCCAGCAGCAAAGGTCCCACAGGGGACGGCACTGAAGCTTTCTTT	CASSKGPTGDGTEAFF
TRBV11-2	TRBJ1-1	NA	15	TRBD1	TGTGCCAGCAGCTTAGACAGGGGGCCCAACACTGAAGCTTTCTTT	CASSLDRGPNTEAFF
TRBV19	TRBJ1-4	NA	14	NA	TGTGCCACCCAGACTGGAGTAACTAATGAAAAACTGTTTTTT	CATQTGVTNEKLFF
TRBV3-1/TRBV3-2	TRBJ1-2	NA	13	NA	TGTGCCAGCAGCCAAAGGGAGGACTATGGCTACACCTTC	CASSQREDYGYTF
TRBV9	TRBJ2-2	once	13	NA	TGTGCCAGCAGCGTCATGAGCACCGGGGAGCTGTTTTTT	CASSVMSTGELFF
TRBV13	TRBJ1-1	NA	14	NA	TGTGCCAGCAGCTTAGGACAGTTGAACACTGAAGCTTTCTTT	CASSLGQLNTEAFF
TRBV11-2	TRBJ2-3	NA	15	NA	TGTGCCAGCAGCTTAGCGCGCGGGGGCTCCGATACGCAGTATTTT	CASSLARGGSDTQYF
TRBV28	TRBJ1-1	NA	16	NA	TGTGCCAGCAGCCTAAGACAGAAACCCCTCTCCGCCCGAGCTTTCTTT	CASSLRQKPLSARAFF
TRBV7-2	TRBJ2-2	NA	13	NA	TGTGCCAGAGAACGGGGGAGCACCGGGGAGCTGTTTTTT	CARERGSTGELFF
TRBV6-1	TRBJ1-5	once	18	TRBD1	TGTGCCAGCAGTGAAGATAGCAGACAGGGGGCGAGCAATCAGCCCCAGCATTTT	CASSEDSRQGASNQPQHF
TRBV11-2	TRBJ2-7	NA	15	NA	TGTGCCAGCAGCTTCGAGGGGACAGTGGGGGGAGAGCAGTACTTC	CASSFEGTVGGEQYF
TRBV30	TRBJ1-2	once	12	TRBD1	TGTGCCTGCAGGGGGCGCGTGGATGGCTACACCTTC	CACRGRVDGYTF
TRBV11-2	TRBJ1-1	NA	14	NA	TGTGCCAGCAGAACGGACGGGGGAGGAGCTGAAGCTTTCTTT	CASRTDGGGAEAFF
TRBV6-2/TRBV6-3	TRBJ2-2	NA	16	TRBD1	TGTGCCAGCAGTTACCCTAGGACAGGGAACACCGGGGAGCTGTTTTTT	CASSYPRTGNTGELFF
TRBV2	TRBJ2-2	NA	13	NA	TGTGCCAGCAGTGACAGGCCCACCGGGGAGCTGTTTTTT	CASSDRPTGELFF
TRBV7-3	TRBJ2-1	NA	15	TRBD1	TGTGCCAGCAGCCCATCCGGGACAGGGATCAATGAGCAGTTCTTC	CASSPSGTGINEQFF
TRBV2	TRBJ2-7	once	12	NA	TGTGCCAGCAGCGGGATTGTCAACGAGCAGTACTTC	CASSGIVNEQYF
TRBV7-2	TRBJ2-3	once	15	NA	TGTGCCAGCAGCCCCGAGGGGGGGCTTTCAGATACGCAGTATTTT	CASSPEGGLSDTQYF
TRBV5-4	TRBJ2-3	NA	15	NA	TGTGCCAGCAGCTCGGGACTCGTGAGCACAGATACGCAGTATTTT	CASSSGLVSTDTQYF
TRBV18	TRBJ1-5	NA	15	NA	TGTGCCAGCTCAGCGAACGGGAATAGCAATCAGCCCCAGCATTTT	CASSANGNSNQPQHF
TRBV6-2/TRBV6-3	TRBJ1-3	NA	14	NA	TGTGCCAGCAGCCCCGGGAGCTCTGGAAACACCATATATTTT	CASSPGSSGNTIYF
TRBV15	TRBJ2-7	NA	14	NA	TGTGCCACCAGCACCGGGGAAACGTCCTACGAGCAGTACTTC	CATSTGETSYEQYF
TRBV13	TRBJ1-6	NA	14	NA	TGTGCCAGCAGCTTACCAGGGGAGAATTCACCCCTCCACTTT	CASSLPGENSPLHF
TRBV7-2	TRBJ1-2	NA	15	TRBD1	TGTGCCAGCAAACTCGCCCGGGACAGGGCCGTGGGCTACACCTTC	CASKLARDRAVGYTF